This entry is about one T cell receptor (beta chain). Its antigen is currently unknown. The record originates from a study of T cell responses to AZD1222 COVID-19 vaccine. Regarding the study as a whole: Possibly, clonal diversity was underestimated; donors were largely white British and included more females.

The ends were cut back, 8 bases at V and 6 bases at J, with 11 bases in the middle. Germline V gene sequence: CDR1 MDHEN, CDR2 SYDVKM. The CDR3 covers 12 residues. TCRdb's table, derived via immunoSEQ multiplex PCR, lists solely in-frame clones and lacks some. The sample shows about 120,000 clones, around 92% of them seen only once. Here the sequenced sample was peripheral blood, taken on day 0 of AZD1222 vaccination. This TCR derives from an adult in good health. The chain employs TRBV28 and TRBJ1-5; D not resolved. CDR3 in amino acids: CASGGSGQPQHF. The CDR3 DNA is TGTGCCAGCGGAGGATCGGGTCAGCCCCAGCATTTT.